Listed here are 7 T cell receptor beta chains from one sample, sequenced in a study of breast tumors, draining lymph nodes, adjacent tissues. Samples came from axillary lymph nodes draining the breast cancer. TCRdb fed the multiplex PCR reads into MiXCR, producing one record per CDR3 protein. The sample records some 100,000 distinct CDR3 sequences, approximately 21% being singletons. Sequencing was performed on axillary lymph node tissue. Receptors originate from a female donor with breast cancer. Some clones in this sample may be carry-over from other donors' samples.

This clonotype was found many times. The V gene is TRBV7-6, the J gene TRBJ2-3; 12 bases are shared with TRBD2. The CDR3 length is 16 residues. Germline CDR1 reads SGHVS; CDR2 reads FNYEAQ. The V and J ends lost 5 bases and 2 bases, in that order; junction bases with no gene match: 5. The CDR3 sequence: CASSPGLAGPTDTQYF. In nucleotides, the CDR3 is TGTGCCAGCAGCCCCGGACTAGCGGGACCCACAGATACGCAGTATTTT.

This clonotype appeared a few times. The rearrangement joins TRBV18 to TRBJ1-3, with D uncertain. Germline V gene lookup returns CDR1 KGHSH and CDR2 LQKENI. CDR3 size: 16 residues. V lost 3 bases and J 4 bases, leaving 16 bases between the germline ends. Here the CDR3 DNA reads TGTGCCAGCTCACCTAGTGTAAGATCGGGCGGAAACACCATATATTTT. It is translated as CASSPSVRSGGNTIYF.

The V call is TRBV5-4, the J call TRBJ2-1, with 9 positions matching TRBD2. Germline-derived CDR1 and CDR2 are SGHNT and YYREEE (reference sequence). The CDR3 totals 15 residues. V was clipped by 0 bases and J by 6 bases; unmatched bases: 4. The DNA of the CDR3 is TGTGCCAGCAGCTTGGGACTAGCGGAGTCCAATGAGCAGTTCTTC. It yields the protein CASSLGLAESNEQFF.

This clonotype was recorded at least ten times. The chain combines TRBV3-1 with TRBJ1-2, with D unresolved. The germline V gene encodes CDR1 LGHDT and CDR2 YNNKEL (reference sequence). The CDR3 extends over 14 amino acids. Deletions cut 4 bases from V and 8 bases from J, with 17 bases between. The CDR3 region is CASSPISAFEGYTF. As DNA, the CDR3 is TGTGCCAGCAGCCCGATCTCGGCCTTCGAGGGCTACACCTTC. Complete variable domain (other parts from reference TRBV3-1 and TRBJ1-2): DTAVSQTPKYLVTQMGNDKSIKCEQNLGHDTMYWYKQDSKKFLKIMFSYNNKELIINETVPNRFSPKSPDKAHLNLHINSLELGDSAVYFCASSPISAFEGYTFGSGTRLTVV.

This clonotype has just a few counts. The chain employs TRBV28 and TRBJ1-5, with D uncertain. The CDR3 is 14 amino acids. Trimming removed 7 bases at V and 0 bases at J, with 10 bases between. CDR1 and CDR2 from the germline V gene are MDHEN and SYDVKM. The CDR3 DNA reads TGTGCCAGCACAACCGGATATAGCAATCAGCCCCAGCATTTT. Translating gives CASTTGYSNQPQHF.

In this sample, this clonotype turned up many times. The CDR3 DNA reads as TGTGCCACCAGTGACCGGCACAATCAGCCCCAGCATTTT. It codes for CATSDRHNQPQHF. The V and J genes are TRBV24-1 and TRBJ1-5, with D unresolved. Trimming removed 4 bases from V and 3 bases from J, with 6 bases in between. This CDR3 is built from 13 residues. Germline V gene lookup returns CDR1 KGHDR and CDR2 SFDVKD.

The CDR3 nucleotides read TGTGCCAGCAGCCAATATCCCAATGAGCAGTTCTTC. This encodes CASSQYPNEQFF. This chain links TRBV3-1 with TRBJ2-1; D unresolved. Trimming left V 2 bases short and J 6 bases short, with 5 bases between. There are 12 residues in the CDR3. Germline-derived CDR1 and CDR2 are LGHDT and YNNKEL (reference sequence).